Sequencing of this T cell receptor (beta chain) was carried out in a study of Graves' ophthalmopathy and Graves' hyperthyroidism. Broader study findings: Most thyroid clonotypes with frequency above 0.001 were detected in blood too.

Scientists amplified the TCR beta CDR3 regions from RNA transcripts. RT-PCR in the first round used HTBI primers; a second-round multiplex PCR followed. TCRdb itself ran the multiplex PCR reads through MiXCR, one entry per CDR3 protein. The sample holds about 740,000 distinct CDR3 sequences, 35% to 50% seen once. This clonotype was seen repeatedly, ten times or more. Its specificity is not known. The sequenced material came from peripheral blood. This TCR derives from an adult man with Graves' ophthalmopathy.

CDR3 protein: CASSSSGYEQYF. DNA for the CDR3: TGTGCCAGCAGCTCCTCGGGTTACGAGCAGTACTTC. The rearrangement joins TRBV7-2 to TRBJ2-7; D remains unclear. V lost 4 bases and J 4 bases, leaving 8 bases between the germline ends. The CDR3 is 12 amino acids. Germline assignment: CDR1 SGHTA and CDR2 FQGNSA.